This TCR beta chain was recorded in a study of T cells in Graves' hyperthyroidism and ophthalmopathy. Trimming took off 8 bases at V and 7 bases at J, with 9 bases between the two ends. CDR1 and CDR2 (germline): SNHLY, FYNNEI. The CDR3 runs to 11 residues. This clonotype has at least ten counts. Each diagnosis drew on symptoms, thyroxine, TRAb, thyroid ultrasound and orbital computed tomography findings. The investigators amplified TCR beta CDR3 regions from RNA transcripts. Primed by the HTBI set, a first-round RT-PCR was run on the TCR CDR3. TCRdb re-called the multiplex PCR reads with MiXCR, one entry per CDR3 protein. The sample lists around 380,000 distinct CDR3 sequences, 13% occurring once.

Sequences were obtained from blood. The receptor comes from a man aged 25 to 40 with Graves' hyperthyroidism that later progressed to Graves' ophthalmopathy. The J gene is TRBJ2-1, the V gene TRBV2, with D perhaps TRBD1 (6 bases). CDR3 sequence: CASLGANEQFF. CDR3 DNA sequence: TGTGCCAGCCTGGGGGCGAATGAGCAGTTCTTC.